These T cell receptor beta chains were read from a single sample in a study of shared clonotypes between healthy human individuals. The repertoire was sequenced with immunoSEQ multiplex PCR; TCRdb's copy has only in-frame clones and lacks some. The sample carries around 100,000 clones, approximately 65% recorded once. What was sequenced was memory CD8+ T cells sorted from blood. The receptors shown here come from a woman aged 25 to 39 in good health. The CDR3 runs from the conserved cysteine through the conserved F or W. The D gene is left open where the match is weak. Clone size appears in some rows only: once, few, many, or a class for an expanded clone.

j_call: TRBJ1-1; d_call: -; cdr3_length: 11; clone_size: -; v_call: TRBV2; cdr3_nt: TGTGCCAGCAGTGAGACAGCTGAAGCTTTCTTT; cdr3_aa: CASSETAEAFF
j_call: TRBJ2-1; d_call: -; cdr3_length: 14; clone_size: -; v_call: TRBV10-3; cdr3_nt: TGTGCCATCAGTGGTAGGACAGTAGACAATGAGCAGTTCTTC; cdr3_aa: CAISGRTVDNEQFF
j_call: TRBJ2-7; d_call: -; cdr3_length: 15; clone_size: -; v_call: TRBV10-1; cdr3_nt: TGCGCCAGCAGTGATGGGACGGCTAACTCCTACGAGCAGTACTTC; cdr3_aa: CASSDGTANSYEQYF
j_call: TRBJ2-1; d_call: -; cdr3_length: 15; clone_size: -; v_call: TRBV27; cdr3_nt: TGTGCCAGCAGACAAAGGGGGGGAACCTACAATGAGCAGTTCTTC; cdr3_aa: CASRQRGGTYNEQFF
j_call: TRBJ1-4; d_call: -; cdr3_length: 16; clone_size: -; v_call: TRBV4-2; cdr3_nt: TGTGCCAGCAGCCAAGGGTACTCGGCAACTAATGAAAAACTGTTTTTT; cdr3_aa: CASSQGYSATNEKLFF
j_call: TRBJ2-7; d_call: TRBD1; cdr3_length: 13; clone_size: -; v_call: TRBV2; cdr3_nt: TGTGCCAGCAGTGAAGGGACAGGGGGCGAGCAGTACTTC; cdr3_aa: CASSEGTGGEQYF
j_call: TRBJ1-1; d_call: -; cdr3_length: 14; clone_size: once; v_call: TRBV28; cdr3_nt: TGTGCCAGCAGTTCCCCCAGGGGAGGGACTGAAGCTTTCTTT; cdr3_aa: CASSSPRGGTEAFF
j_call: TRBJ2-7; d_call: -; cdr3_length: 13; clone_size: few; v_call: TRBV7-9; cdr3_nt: TGTGCCAGCACCGGCCCGGATCCTAACGAGCAGTACTTC; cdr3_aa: CASTGPDPNEQYF
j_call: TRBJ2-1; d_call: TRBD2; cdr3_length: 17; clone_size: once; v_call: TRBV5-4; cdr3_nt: TGTGCCAGCAGCCCCTGGACTAGCGGGATCCGCTACAATGAGCAGTTCTTC; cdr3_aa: CASSPWTSGIRYNEQFF
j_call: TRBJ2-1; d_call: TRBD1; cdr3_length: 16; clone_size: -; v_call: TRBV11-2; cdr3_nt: TGTGCCAGCAGCTTAGTGGGGGACAGGGGATACAATGAGCAGTTCTTC; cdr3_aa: CASSLVGDRGYNEQFF
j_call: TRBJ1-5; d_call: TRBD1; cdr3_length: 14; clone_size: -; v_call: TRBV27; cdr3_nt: TGTGCCAGCAGTTCGGGACAGGGCTATCAGCCCCAGCATTTT; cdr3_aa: CASSSGQGYQPQHF
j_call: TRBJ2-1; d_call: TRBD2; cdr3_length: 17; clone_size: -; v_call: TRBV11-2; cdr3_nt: TGTGCCAGCAGCCCACAACTAGCGGGAGCCACCTACAATGAGCAGTTCTTC; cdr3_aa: CASSPQLAGATYNEQFF
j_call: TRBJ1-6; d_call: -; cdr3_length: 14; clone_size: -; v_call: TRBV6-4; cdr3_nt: TGTGCCAGCAGTCCAGGGGCCGATAATTCACCCCTCCACTTT; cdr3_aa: CASSPGADNSPLHF
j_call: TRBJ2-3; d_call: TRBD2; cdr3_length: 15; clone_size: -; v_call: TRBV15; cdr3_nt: TGTGCCACCAGCAAACTCACCGGACTAGCAGATACGCAGTATTTT; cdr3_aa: CATSKLTGLADTQYF
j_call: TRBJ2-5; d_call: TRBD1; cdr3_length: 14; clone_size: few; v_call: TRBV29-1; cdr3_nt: TGCAGCGTTGATGACAGGGGGTTCGACGAGACCCAGTACTTC; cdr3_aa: CSVDDRGFDETQYF
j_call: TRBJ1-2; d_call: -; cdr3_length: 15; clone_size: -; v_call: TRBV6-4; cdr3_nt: TGTGCCAGCAGTGACTCGATAAGGCAGAACTATGGCTACACCTTC; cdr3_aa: CASSDSIRQNYGYTF
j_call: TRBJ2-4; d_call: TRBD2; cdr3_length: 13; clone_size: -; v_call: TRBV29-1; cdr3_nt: TGCAGCGTTGATGCGGGGGACAAAAACATTCAGTACTTC; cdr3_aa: CSVDAGDKNIQYF
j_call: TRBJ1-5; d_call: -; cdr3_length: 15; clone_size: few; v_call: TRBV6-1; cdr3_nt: TGTGCCAGCAGTGAAAGTGAGTCCGGCAATCAGCCCCAGCATTTT; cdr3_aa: CASSESESGNQPQHF
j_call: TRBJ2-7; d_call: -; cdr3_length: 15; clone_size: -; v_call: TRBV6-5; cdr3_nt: TGTGCCAGCAGTTCCCCCGGGACTGGGACCTACGAGCAGTACTTC; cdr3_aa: CASSSPGTGTYEQYF
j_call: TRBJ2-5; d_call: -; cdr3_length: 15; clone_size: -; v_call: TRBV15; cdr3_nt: TGTGCCACCAGCAGAGACGGGGAGCCGGCAGAGACCCAGTACTTC; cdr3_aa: CATSRDGEPAETQYF
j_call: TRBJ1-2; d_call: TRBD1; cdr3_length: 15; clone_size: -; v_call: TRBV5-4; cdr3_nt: TGTGCCAGCAGGGGCCGGGACAGGGCCGACTATGGCTACACCTTC; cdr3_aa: CASRGRDRADYGYTF
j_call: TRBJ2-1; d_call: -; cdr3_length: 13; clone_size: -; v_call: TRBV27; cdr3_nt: TGTGCCAGCAGCCCTGGACATTGGAATGAGCAGTTCTTC; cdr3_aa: CASSPGHWNEQFF
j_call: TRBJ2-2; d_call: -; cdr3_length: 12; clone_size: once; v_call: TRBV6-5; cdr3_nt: TGTGCCAGCGGATTTGGGGCCGGGGAGCTGTTTTTT; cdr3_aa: CASGFGAGELFF
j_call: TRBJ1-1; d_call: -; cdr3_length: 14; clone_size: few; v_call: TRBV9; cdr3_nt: TGTGCCAGCAGCGTAGTTCGGTCGGACACTGAAGCTTTCTTT; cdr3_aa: CASSVVRSDTEAFF
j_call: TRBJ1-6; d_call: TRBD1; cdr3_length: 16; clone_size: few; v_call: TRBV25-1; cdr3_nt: TGTGCCAGCAGTGAACCTGGGGGACAGGGGATCTCACCCCTCCACTTT; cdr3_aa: CASSEPGGQGISPLHF
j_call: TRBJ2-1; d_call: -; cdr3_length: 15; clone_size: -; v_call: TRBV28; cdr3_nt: TGTGCCAGCAGTTTATACAAGGTGTCGCGGCTAGGGCAGTTCTTC; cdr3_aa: CASSLYKVSRLGQFF
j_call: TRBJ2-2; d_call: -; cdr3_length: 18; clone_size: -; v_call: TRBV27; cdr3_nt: TGTGCCAGCCGCACCCCTCAACTAGTCTACCGTCACGCCGGGGAGCTGTTTTTT; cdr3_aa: CASRTPQLVYRHAGELFF
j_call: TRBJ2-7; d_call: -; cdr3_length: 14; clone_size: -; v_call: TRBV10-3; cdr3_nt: TGTGCCTCACAACTCGGCGGCAGCTCCTACGAGCAGTACTTC; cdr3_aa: CASQLGGSSYEQYF
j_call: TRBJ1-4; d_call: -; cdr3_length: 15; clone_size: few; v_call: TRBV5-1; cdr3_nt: TGCGCCAGCAGCTTTTACCCGGGACGGATCCCAGGCCTGTTTTTT; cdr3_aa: CASSFYPGRIPGLFF
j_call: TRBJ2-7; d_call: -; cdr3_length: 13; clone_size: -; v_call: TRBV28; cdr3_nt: TGTGCCAGCAGGCCGACAGGAAGCTACGAGCAGTACTTC; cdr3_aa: CASRPTGSYEQYF
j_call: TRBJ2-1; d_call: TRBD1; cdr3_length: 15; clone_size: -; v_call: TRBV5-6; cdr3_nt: TGTGCCAGCAGCTTTGGACAGGGAAATGTAAACGAGCAGTTCTTC; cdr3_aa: CASSFGQGNVNEQFF
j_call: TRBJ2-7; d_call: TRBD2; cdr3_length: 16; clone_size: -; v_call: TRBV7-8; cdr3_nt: TGTGCCAGCAGAGGATCTCGCGGGAGGTTATTCTACGAGCAGTACTTC; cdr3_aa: CASRGSRGRLFYEQYF
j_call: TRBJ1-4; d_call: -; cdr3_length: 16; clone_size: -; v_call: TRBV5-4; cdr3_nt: TGTGCCAGCAGCCCGGAACGGGGGGGGCGCGATGAAAAACTGTTTTTT; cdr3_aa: CASSPERGGRDEKLFF
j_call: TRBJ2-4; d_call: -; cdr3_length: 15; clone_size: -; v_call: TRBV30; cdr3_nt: TGTGCCTGGAAGCTAAGAGAGAATCTCCAAAACATTCAGTACTTC; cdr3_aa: CAWKLRENLQNIQYF
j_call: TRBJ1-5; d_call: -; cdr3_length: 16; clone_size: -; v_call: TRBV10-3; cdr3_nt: TGTGCCATCAGCGAATCGTTCCGGGACACGGATCAGCCCCAGCATTTT; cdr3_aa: CAISESFRDTDQPQHF
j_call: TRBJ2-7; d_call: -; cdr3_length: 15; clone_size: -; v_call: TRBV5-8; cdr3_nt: TGTGCCAGCAGCTTGGCCGGGGGACAGTGGCACGAGCAGTACTTC; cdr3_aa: CASSLAGGQWHEQYF
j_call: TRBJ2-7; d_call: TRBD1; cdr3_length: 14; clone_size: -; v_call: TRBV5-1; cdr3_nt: TGCGCCAGCAGGATGGGACAGAGCTCCTACGAGCAGTACTTC; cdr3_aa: CASRMGQSSYEQYF
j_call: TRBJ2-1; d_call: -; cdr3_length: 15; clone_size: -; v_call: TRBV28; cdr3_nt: TGTGCCAGCAGACTACAAGGAAGCTCCTACAATGAGCAGTTCTTC; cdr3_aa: CASRLQGSSYNEQFF
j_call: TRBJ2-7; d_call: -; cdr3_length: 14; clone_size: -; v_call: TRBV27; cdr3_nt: TGTGCCAGCAGTTTGCGGGCAGGGCACGACGAGCAGTACTTC; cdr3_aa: CASSLRAGHDEQYF
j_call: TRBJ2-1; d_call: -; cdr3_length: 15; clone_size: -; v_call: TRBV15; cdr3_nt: TGTGCCACCAGCAGAGCGGCGGATCCCTACAATGAGCAGTTCTTC; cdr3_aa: CATSRAADPYNEQFF
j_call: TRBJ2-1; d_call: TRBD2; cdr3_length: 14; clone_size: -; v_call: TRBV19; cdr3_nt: TGTGCCAGTAGTATTGCGGGAGGGCCCTATGAGCAGTTCTTC; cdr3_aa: CASSIAGGPYEQFF
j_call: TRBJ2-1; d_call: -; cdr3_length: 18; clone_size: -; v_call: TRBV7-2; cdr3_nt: TGTGCCAGCAGCTTAGGGTGGGCGCTGGACTATCTCTACAATGAGCAGTTCTTC; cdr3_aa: CASSLGWALDYLYNEQFF
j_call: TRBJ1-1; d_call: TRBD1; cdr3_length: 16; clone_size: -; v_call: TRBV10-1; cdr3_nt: TGCGCCAGCAGTGAGACCATAGACAGGGTGAACACTGAAGCTTTCTTT; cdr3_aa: CASSETIDRVNTEAFF
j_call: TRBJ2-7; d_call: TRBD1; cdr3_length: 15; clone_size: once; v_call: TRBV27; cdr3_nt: TGTGCCAGCAGTTTAATTGGGACAGGGGTCTACGAGCAGTACTTC; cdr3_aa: CASSLIGTGVYEQYF
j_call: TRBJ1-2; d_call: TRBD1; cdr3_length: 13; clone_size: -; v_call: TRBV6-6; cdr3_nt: TGTGCCAGCAACCCGACAGGGGACTATGGCTACACCTTC; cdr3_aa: CASNPTGDYGYTF
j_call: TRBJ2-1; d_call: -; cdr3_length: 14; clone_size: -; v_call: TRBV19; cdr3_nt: TGTGCCAGTAGTCGACCGGGGCCTCCCAATGAGCAGTTCTTC; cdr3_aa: CASSRPGPPNEQFF
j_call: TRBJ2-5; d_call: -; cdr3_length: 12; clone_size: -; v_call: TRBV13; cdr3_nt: TGTGCCAGCAGCGGACAAGGACAATTGGAATACTTC; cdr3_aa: CASSGQGQLEYF
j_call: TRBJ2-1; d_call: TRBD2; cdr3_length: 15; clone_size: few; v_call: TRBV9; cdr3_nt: TGTGCCAGCAGCCCGCGGGAGGCAGATTACAATGAGCAGTTCTTC; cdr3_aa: CASSPREADYNEQFF
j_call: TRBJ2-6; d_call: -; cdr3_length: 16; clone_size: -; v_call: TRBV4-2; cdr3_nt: TGTGCCAGCAGCCAAGATACAGCCTCTGGGGCCAACGTCCTGACTTTC; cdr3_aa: CASSQDTASGANVLTF
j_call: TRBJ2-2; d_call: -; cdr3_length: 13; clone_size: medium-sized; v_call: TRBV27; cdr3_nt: TGTGCCAGCAGTTCAACGGAAACCGGGGAGCTGTTTTTT; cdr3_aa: CASSSTETGELFF
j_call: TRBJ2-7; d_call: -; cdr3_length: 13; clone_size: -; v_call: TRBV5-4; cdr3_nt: TGTGCCAGCAGCTTCCACTACAGCTACGAGCAGTACTTC; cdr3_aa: CASSFHYSYEQYF
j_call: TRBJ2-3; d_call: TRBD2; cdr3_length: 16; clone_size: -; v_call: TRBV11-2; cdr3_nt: TGTGCCAGCAGCTTTTTAAGCGGGACCGGGGCAGATACGCAGTATTTT; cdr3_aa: CASSFLSGTGADTQYF
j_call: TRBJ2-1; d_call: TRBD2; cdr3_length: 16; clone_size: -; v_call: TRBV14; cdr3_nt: TGTGCCAGCAGCCAAGATTGGTCCAGCGGGGGGAATGAGCAGTTCTTC; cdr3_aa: CASSQDWSSGGNEQFF
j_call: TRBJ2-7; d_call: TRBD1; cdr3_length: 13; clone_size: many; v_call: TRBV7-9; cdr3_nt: TGTGCCAGTTCGGACAGGGGGCCTAGCGAGCAGTACTTC; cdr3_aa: CASSDRGPSEQYF